These T cell receptor beta chains were read from a single sample in a study of cytomegalovirus exposure and HLA in healthy donors. Some clones are missing from TCRdb's copy, which holds only in-frame ones; the method was immunoSEQ multiplex PCR. Altogether about 180,000 clones are present, 70% to 85% being singletons, with the ten largest covering 3% to 4.5%. Sample: PBMCs. The receptors come from a woman in her fifties or sixties in good health and CMV-seropositive. The CDR3 runs from the conserved cysteine through the conserved F or W. A D gene is named only where the DNA matches it firmly. The size of a clone is reported for some rows only, either as once, few or many, or as a class for expanded clones.

v_gene	d_gene	abundance	j_gene	CDR3nt	CDR3aa
TRBV18	TRBD1	once	TRBJ1-1	TGTGCCAGCTCCCACGGACAGCAGGGGGCGACCACTGAAGCTTTCTTT	CASSHGQQGATTEAFF
TRBV29-1	TRBD2	.	TRBJ2-1	TGCAGCACCCAGAGGGAGGGCCTGATGTATGAGCAGTTCTTC	CSTQREGLMYEQFF
TRBV4-3	.	.	TRBJ2-5	TGCGCCAGCAGCCAAGTTGCCGGGACACCGGTGGAGCAGTACTTC	CASSQVAGTPVEQYF
TRBV29-1	TRBD2	few	TRBJ2-5	TGCAGCACTGTTTGGGTAGCGGGAGTGGAGACCCAGTACTTC	CSTVWVAGVETQYF
TRBV11-2	.	.	TRBJ2-2	TGTGCCAGCAGCCTCCACATATCGGGGGCGAACACCGGGGAGCTGTTTTTT	CASSLHISGANTGELFF
TRBV11-3	TRBD1	few	TRBJ1-4	TGTGCCAGCAGCCCCGAGGGAGGACAGGGTGGAAAACTGTTTTTT	CASSPEGGQGGKLFF
TRBV2	TRBD1	few	TRBJ2-7	TGTGCCAGCAGCCTACAGGGGAAGCCCTACGAGCAGTACTTC	CASSLQGKPYEQYF
TRBV28	TRBD1	few	TRBJ1-5	TGTGCCAGCAGCCACAGGGGGCGCGTTCAGCCCCAGCATTTT	CASSHRGRVQPQHF
TRBV18	.	.	TRBJ2-7	TGTGCCAGCTCAATACAACCAGGACACGACGAGCAGTACTTC	CASSIQPGHDEQYF
TRBV7-3	.	.	TRBJ1-1	TGTGCCAGCAGCCAGGCAACAGGGACGAGCACTGAAGCTTTCTTT	CASSQATGTSTEAFF
TRBV5-6	TRBD2	.	TRBJ2-5	TGTGCCAGCAGCTTTCTAGCGGGGGGAAGTGAGACCCAGTACTTC	CASSFLAGGSETQYF
TRBV23-1	TRBD1	.	TRBJ2-7	TGCGCCAGCGCGGGCGAGGGGGCTAGCTACGAGCAGTACTTC	CASAGEGASYEQYF
TRBV5-1	TRBD2	.	TRBJ2-1	TGCGCCAGCAGCTTGCTGCTAGCGGGGCAAAGCGAGCAGTTCTTC	CASSLLLAGQSEQFF
TRBV19	.	.	TRBJ2-2	TGTGCCAGTACCCCGACAGACAAGACGGGCGGGGAGCTGTTTTTT	CASTPTDKTGGELFF
TRBV2	.	.	TRBJ2-1	TGTGCCGCAAGAGGAAAAAGCGGTACCCCCAATGAGCAGTTCTTC	CAARGKSGTPNEQFF
TRBV2	.	.	TRBJ1-2	TGTGCCAGCAGCCTCTTAGAGCCTAACTATGGCTACACCTTC	CASSLLEPNYGYTF
TRBV6-5	.	.	TRBJ2-5	TGTGCCAGCAGTTTAGAACAGAAGAGAAGCCAGTACTTC	CASSLEQKRSQYF
TRBV6-6	TRBD1	once	TRBJ2-7	TGTGCCAGCAGCCAGTCCGTGGGACAGGGTGGATTCGAGCAGTACTTC	CASSQSVGQGGFEQYF
TRBV27	TRBD1	.	TRBJ2-4	TGTGCCAGTCGTGGCAGGGGGAAAAACATTCAGTACTTC	CASRGRGKNIQYF
TRBV6-5	.	.	TRBJ1-4	TGTGCCAGCAGTGAGGATGAGGTGCGCGAAAAACTGTTTTTT	CASSEDEVREKLFF
TRBV9	TRBD1	.	TRBJ1-1	TGTGCCAGCAGCGTAGCTGCGGGACAGGCGGACGCTGAAGCTTTCTTT	CASSVAAGQADAEAFF
TRBV18	.	.	TRBJ1-1	TGTGCCAGCTCACCGAACCCCCAGGTAGGACAAGGGACTGAAGCTTTCTTT	CASSPNPQVGQGTEAFF
TRBV7-8	TRBD1	few	TRBJ2-2	TGTGCCAGCAGCGTCCGGACAGGGAACACCGGGGAGCTGTTTTTT	CASSVRTGNTGELFF
TRBV6-1	.	once	TRBJ1-5	TGTGCCAGCAGTGAAGGGAGGGTGGGTCAGCCCCAGCATTTT	CASSEGRVGQPQHF
TRBV19	.	.	TRBJ2-7	TGTGCCAGTAGTAGCAGGGGCCAGAACTCCTACGAGCAGTACTTC	CASSSRGQNSYEQYF
TRBV4-2	.	.	TRBJ1-2	TGTGCCAGCGCATTGACCGGGACACCCCCTTCGGGGGGCTACACCTTC	CASALTGTPPSGGYTF
TRBV29-1	.	.	TRBJ2-5	TGCAGCGCATCTGGGGCCTTAGGGGAGACCCAGTACTTC	CSASGALGETQYF
TRBV10-3	.	.	TRBJ1-4	TGTGCCATCAGACAGGGTTTTGGTGAAAAACTGTTTTTT	CAIRQGFGEKLFF
TRBV18	.	.	TRBJ2-3	TGTGCCAGCTCACCAGGGGCGGGCACAGATACGCAGTATTTT	CASSPGAGTDTQYF
TRBV6-1	.	once	TRBJ2-7	TGTGCCAGCAGTCCCAGAGGGGGGGCGTCCTACGAGCAGTACTTC	CASSPRGGASYEQYF
TRBV30	TRBD2	.	TRBJ2-3	TGTGCCTGGACCTCCCTACTAGCGGGGGGCACAGATACGCAGTATTTT	CAWTSLLAGGTDTQYF
TRBV6-5	TRBD1	.	TRBJ1-1	TGTGCCAGCAGTCTAGGACAGGGGATGAACACTGAAGCTTTCTTT	CASSLGQGMNTEAFF
TRBV6-1	.	once	TRBJ1-1	TGTGCCAGCAACCCGACGGGAATCTCGGGCACTGAAGCTTTCTTT	CASNPTGISGTEAFF
TRBV19	.	once	TRBJ1-5	TGTGCCAGTAGCGGGGGAGGGGGCAATCAGCCCCAGCATTTT	CASSGGGGNQPQHF
TRBV2	.	.	TRBJ1-1	TGTGCCAGCCGGGTGGCCAGAAACACTGAAGCTTTCTTT	CASRVARNTEAFF